The TCR beta chain described here comes from a study of PD-L1 blockade in urothelial cancer. At the level of the study: Investigators checked blood 3 weeks (second dose) and 6 weeks after treatment start.

Generated by immunoSEQ multiplex PCR, the TCRdb table keeps only in-frame clones and is missing some. The data contain roughly 87,000 clones, around 90% of them seen just once; the ten biggest clones take up roughly 6.1%. Each patient presented with locally advanced or metastatic urothelial carcinoma. This clone was found a few times. Germline trimming cut 4 bases from V and 5 bases from J; bases unmatched to any gene: 13. The CDR3 consists of 17 residues. Germline-derived CDR1 and CDR2 are SGHRS and YFSETQ. The sample in question was PBMCs, obtained around atezolizumab (anti-PD-L1) treatment. The source is a woman aged 70-85 years with urothelial cancer. V usage is TRBV5-1 and J usage is TRBJ2-5, with 11 bases identical to TRBD2. CDR3 in DNA: TGCGCCAGCAGCCCATCCCCCGGGACTAGCGGAACGGAGACCCAGTACTTC. It is translated as CASSPSPGTSGTETQYF.